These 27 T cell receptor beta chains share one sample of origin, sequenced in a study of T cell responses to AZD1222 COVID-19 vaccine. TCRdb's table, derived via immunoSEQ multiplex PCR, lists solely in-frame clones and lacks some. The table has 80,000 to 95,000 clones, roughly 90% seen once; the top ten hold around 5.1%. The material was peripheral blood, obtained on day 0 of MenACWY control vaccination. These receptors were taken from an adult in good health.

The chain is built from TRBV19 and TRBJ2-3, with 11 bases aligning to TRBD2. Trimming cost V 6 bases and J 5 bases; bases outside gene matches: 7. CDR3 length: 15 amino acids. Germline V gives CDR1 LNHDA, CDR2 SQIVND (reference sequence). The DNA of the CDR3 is TGTGCCAGTAGCCCTAGCGGGAGGCGAGGAGATACGCAGTATTTT. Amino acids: CASSPSGRRGDTQYF.

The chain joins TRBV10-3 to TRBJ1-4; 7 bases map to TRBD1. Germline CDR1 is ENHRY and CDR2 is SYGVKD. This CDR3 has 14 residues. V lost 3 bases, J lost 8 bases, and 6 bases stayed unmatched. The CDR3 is CAISEGQGGEKLFF. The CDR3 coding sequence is TGTGCCATCAGTGAAGGTCAGGGGGGCGAAAAACTGTTTTTT.

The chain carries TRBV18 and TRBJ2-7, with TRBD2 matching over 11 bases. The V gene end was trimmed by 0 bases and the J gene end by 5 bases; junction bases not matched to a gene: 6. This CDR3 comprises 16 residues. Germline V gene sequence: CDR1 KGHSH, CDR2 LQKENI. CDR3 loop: CASSPPVLAGGHEQYF. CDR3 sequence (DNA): TGTGCCAGCTCACCACCGGTTCTAGCGGGAGGACACGAGCAGTACTTC.

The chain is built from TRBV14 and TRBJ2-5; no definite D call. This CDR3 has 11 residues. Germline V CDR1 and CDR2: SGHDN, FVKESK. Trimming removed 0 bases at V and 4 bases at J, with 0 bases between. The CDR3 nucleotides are TGTGCCAGCAGCCAAGAAGAGACCCAGTACTTC. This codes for CASSQEETQYF.

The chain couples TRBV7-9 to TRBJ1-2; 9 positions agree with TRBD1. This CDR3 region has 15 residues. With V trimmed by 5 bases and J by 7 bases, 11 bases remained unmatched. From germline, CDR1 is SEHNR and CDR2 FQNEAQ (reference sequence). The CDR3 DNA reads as TGTGCCAGCAGCCTGGACAGGGGACAGGGCGGTGGCTACACCTTC. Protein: CASSLDRGQGGGYTF.

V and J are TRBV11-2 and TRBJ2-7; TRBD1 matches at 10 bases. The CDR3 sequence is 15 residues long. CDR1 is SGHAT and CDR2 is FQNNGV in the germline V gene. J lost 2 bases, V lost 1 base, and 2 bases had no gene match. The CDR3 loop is CASSLAGTGAYEQYF. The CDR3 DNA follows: TGTGCCAGCAGCTTAGCCGGGACAGGGGCCTACGAGCAGTACTTC.

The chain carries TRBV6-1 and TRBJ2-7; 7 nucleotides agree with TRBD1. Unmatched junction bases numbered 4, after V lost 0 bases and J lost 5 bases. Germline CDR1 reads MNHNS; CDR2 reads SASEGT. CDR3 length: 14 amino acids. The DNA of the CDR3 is TGTGCCAGCAGTGAAGCGACAGGGAACGACGAGCAGTACTTC. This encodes CASSEATGNDEQYF.

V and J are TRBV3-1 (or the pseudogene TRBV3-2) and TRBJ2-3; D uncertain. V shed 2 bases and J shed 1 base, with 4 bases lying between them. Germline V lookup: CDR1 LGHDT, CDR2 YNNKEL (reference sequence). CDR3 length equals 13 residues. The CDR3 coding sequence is TGTGCCAGCAGCCAAATCGGCACAGATACGCAGTATTTT. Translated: CASSQIGTDTQYF.

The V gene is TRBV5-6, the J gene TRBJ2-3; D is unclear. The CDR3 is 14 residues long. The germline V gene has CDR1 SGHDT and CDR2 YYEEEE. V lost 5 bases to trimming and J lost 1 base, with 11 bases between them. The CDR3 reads CASSPPSGTDTQYF. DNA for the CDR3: TGTGCCAGCAGTCCCCCGAGCGGCACAGATACGCAGTATTTT.

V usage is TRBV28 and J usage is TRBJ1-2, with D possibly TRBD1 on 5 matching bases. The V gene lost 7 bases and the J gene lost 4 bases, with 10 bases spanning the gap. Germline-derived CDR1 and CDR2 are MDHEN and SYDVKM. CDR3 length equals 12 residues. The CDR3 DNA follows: TGTGCCAGCATGGCAGGGATCTATGGCTACACCTTC. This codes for CASMAGIYGYTF.

CDR3 residues: CASTLLTRVGNTIYF. In DNA form, the CDR3 reads TGTGCCAGCACCCTCTTGACAAGGGTTGGAAACACCATATATTTT. This rearrangement joins TRBV5-6 to TRBJ1-3; D unresolved. Trimming pared 6 bases from V and 3 bases from J, leaving 16 bases between. From germline, CDR1 is SGHDT and CDR2 YYEEEE. The CDR3 has 15 residues.

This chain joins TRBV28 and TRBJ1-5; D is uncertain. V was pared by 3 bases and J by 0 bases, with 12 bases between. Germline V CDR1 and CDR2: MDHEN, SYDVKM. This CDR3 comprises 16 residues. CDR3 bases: TGTGCCAGCAGTTTTGGAGGATCGGGTAGCAATCAGCCCCAGCATTTT. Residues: CASSFGGSGSNQPQHF. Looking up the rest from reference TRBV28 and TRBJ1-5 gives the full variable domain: DVKVTQSSRYLVKRTGEKVFLECVQDMDHENMFWYRQDPGLGLRLIYFSYDVKMKEKGDIPEGYSVSREKKERFSLILESASTNQTSMYLCASSFGGSGSNQPQHFGDGTRLSIL.

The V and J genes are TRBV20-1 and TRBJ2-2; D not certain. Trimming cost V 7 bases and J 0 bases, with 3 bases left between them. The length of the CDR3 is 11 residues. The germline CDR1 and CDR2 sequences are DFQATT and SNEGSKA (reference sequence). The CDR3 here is CSVPNTGELFF. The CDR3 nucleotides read TGCAGTGTTCCGAACACCGGGGAGCTGTTTTTT.

The CDR3 coding sequence is TGTGCCAGCAGCACCGAGGGCGAGCAGTACTTC. Its protein product is CASSTEGEQYF. This chain links TRBV9 with TRBJ2-7; TRBD2 might be the D (5 bases). V was clipped by 4 bases and J by 6 bases, with 8 bases between them. CDR1 and CDR2 (germline): SGDLS, YYNGEE. This CDR3 is built from 11 residues.

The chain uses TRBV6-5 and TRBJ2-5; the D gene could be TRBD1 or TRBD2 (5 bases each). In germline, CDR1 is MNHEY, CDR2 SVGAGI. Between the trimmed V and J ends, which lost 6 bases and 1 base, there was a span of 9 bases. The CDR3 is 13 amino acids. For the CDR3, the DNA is TGTGCCAGCAGGGGACGGTCCCAAGAGACCCAGTACTTC. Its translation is CASRGRSQETQYF.

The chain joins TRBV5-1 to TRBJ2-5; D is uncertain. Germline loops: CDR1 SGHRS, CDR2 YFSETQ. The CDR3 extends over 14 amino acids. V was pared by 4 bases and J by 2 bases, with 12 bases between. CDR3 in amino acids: CASSGDRPQETQYF. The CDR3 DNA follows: TGCGCCAGCAGCGGAGACCGTCCTCAAGAGACCCAGTACTTC.

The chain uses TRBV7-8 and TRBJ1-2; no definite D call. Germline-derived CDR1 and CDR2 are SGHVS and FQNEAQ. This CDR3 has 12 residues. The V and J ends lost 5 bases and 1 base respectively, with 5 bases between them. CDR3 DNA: TGTGCCAGCAGCCCCATTAACTATGGCTACACCTTC. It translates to CASSPINYGYTF.

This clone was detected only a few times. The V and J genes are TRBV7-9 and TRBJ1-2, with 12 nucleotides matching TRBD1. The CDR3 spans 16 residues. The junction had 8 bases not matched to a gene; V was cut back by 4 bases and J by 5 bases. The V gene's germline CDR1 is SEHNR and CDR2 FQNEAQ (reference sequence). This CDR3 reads CASSSAGTGGGYGYTF. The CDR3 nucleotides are TGTGCCAGCAGCTCAGCGGGGACAGGGGGCGGATATGGCTACACCTTC.

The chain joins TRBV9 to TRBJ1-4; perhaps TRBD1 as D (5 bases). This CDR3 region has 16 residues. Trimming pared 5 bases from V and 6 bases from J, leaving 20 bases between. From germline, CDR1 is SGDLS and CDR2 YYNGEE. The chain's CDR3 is CASSRQEGREYEKLFF. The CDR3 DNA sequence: TGTGCCAGCAGTCGGCAGGAGGGCAGGGAATATGAAAAACTGTTTTTT.

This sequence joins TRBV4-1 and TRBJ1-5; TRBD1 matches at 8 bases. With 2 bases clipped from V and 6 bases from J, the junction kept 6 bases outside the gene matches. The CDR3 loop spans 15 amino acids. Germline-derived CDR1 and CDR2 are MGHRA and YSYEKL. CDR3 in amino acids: CASSQYTGGSQPQHF. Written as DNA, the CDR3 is TGCGCCAGCAGCCAATATACAGGGGGAAGTCAGCCCCAGCATTTT.

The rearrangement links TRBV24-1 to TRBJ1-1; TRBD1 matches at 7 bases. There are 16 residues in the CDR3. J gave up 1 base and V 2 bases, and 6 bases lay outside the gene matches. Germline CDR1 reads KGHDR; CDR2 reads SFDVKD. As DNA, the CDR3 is TGTGCCACCAGTGATTCTAAGACAGGGCGGAACACTGAAGCTTTCTTT. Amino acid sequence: CATSDSKTGRNTEAFF.

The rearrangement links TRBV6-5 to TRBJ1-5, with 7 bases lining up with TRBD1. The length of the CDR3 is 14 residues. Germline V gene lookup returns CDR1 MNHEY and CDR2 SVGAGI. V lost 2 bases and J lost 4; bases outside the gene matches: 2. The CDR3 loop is CASSYEQGNQPQHF. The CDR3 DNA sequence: TGTGCCAGCAGTTACGAACAGGGGAATCAGCCCCAGCATTTT.

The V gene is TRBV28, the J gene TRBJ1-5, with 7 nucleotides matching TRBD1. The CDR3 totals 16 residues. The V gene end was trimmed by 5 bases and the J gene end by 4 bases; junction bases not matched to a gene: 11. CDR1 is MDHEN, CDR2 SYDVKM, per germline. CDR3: CASSPTGGGQNQPQHF. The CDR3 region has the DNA TGTGCCAGCAGTCCCACGGGGGGGGGACAGAATCAGCCCCAGCATTTT.

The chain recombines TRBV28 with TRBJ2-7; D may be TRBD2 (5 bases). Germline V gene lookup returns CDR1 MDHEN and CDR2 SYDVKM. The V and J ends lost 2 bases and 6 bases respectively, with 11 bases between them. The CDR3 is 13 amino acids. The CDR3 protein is CASSLDSGSEQYF. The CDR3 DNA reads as TGTGCCAGCAGTTTAGACTCGGGGAGCGAGCAGTACTTC.

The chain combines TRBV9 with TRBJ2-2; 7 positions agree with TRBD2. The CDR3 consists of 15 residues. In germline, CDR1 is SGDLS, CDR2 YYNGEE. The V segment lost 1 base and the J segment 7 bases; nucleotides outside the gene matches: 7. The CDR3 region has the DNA TGTGCCAGCAGCGTATTGCCGCGGGAGAGCGGGGAGCTGTTTTTT. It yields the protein CASSVLPRESGELFF.

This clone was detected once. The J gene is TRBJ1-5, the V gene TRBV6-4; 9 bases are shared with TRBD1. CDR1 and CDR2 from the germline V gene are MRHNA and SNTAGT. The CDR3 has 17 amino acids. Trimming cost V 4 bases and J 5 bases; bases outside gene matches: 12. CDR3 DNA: TGTGCCAGCAGTGCTCGACGACAGGGGGAGGGATATCAGCCCCAGCATTTT. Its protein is CASSARRQGEGYQPQHF.

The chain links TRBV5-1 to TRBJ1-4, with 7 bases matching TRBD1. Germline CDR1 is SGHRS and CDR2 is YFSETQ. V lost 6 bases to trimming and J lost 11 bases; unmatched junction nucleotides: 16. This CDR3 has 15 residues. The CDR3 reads CASTGGATTGRKLFF. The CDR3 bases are TGCGCCAGCACAGGGGGGGCCACGACAGGGCGCAAACTGTTTTTT.